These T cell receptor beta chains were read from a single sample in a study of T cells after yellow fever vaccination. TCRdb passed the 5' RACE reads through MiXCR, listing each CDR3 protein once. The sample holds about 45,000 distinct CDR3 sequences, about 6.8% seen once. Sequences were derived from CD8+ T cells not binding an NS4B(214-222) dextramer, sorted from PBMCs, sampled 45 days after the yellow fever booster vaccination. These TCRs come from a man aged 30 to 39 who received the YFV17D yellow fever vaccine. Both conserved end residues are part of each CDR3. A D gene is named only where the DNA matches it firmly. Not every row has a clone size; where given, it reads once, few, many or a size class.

CDR3 protein: CASRSRASSYEQYF
CDR3 DNA: TGTGCCAGCAGATCGAGGGCCTCTTCCTACGAGCAGTACTTC
J gene: TRBJ2-7
D gene: .
clone size: many
V gene: TRBV5-6

CDR3 protein: CRARDRGTGELFF
CDR3 DNA: TGCAGGGCCCGGGACAGGGGGACCGGGGAGCTGTTTTTT
J gene: TRBJ2-2
D gene: TRBD1
clone size: many
V gene: TRBV20-1

CDR3 protein: CASSGTQGYTF
CDR3 DNA: TGTGCCAGCAGTGGGACTCAGGGCTACACCTTC
J gene: TRBJ1-2
D gene: .
clone size: .
V gene: TRBV25-1

CDR3 protein: CASSPRDSDSEKLFF
CDR3 DNA: TGTGCCAGCTCACCACGGGACAGCGACAGTGAAAAACTGTTTTTT
J gene: TRBJ1-4
D gene: TRBD1
clone size: .
V gene: TRBV18

CDR3 protein: CASSFLGASLNTGELFF
CDR3 DNA: TGTGCCAGCAGTTTTCTCGGTGCCTCCCTCAACACCGGGGAGCTGTTTTTT
J gene: TRBJ2-2
D gene: .
clone size: many
V gene: TRBV27

CDR3 protein: CASSLTSGSNEQFF
CDR3 DNA: TGTGCCAGCAGTTTAACTAGCGGGAGTAATGAGCAGTTCTTC
J gene: TRBJ2-1
D gene: TRBD2
clone size: many
V gene: TRBV6-5

CDR3 protein: CSASGVYSYNEQFF
CDR3 DNA: TGCAGTGCTAGTGGCGTATATTCCTACAATGAGCAGTTCTTC
J gene: TRBJ2-1
D gene: .
clone size: many
V gene: TRBV20-1

CDR3 protein: CSAEYRDGNTEAFF
CDR3 DNA: TGCAGTGCTGAATACCGGGACGGAAACACTGAAGCTTTCTTT
J gene: TRBJ1-1
D gene: .
clone size: many
V gene: TRBV20-1

CDR3 protein: CASSPSAGSSYNEQFF
CDR3 DNA: TGTGCCAGCAGCCCTAGCGCGGGGAGCTCCTACAATGAGCAGTTCTTC
J gene: TRBJ2-1
D gene: .
clone size: many
V gene: TRBV7-9

CDR3 protein: CASSRNRDFQETQYF
CDR3 DNA: TGTGCCAGCAGTCGCAACCGGGACTTTCAAGAGACCCAGTACTTC
J gene: TRBJ2-5
D gene: .
clone size: many
V gene: TRBV7-8

CDR3 protein: CASSLQPSGRNTGELFF
CDR3 DNA: TGTGCCAGCAGTTTACAGCCTAGCGGGAGGAACACCGGGGAGCTGTTTTTT
J gene: TRBJ2-2
D gene: TRBD2
clone size: many
V gene: TRBV12-3/TRBV12-4

CDR3 protein: CASSLVWGGTEAFF
CDR3 DNA: TGCGCCAGCAGCTTGGTGTGGGGTGGGACTGAAGCTTTCTTT
J gene: TRBJ1-1
D gene: .
clone size: many
V gene: TRBV5-1

CDR3 protein: CASGYSNQPQHF
CDR3 DNA: TGCGCCAGCGGGTATAGCAATCAGCCCCAGCATTTT
J gene: TRBJ1-5
D gene: .
clone size: many
V gene: TRBV10-2

CDR3 protein: CASSIYGGEQFF
CDR3 DNA: TGTGCCAGTAGTATCTACGGGGGCGAGCAGTTCTTC
J gene: TRBJ2-1
D gene: .
clone size: many
V gene: TRBV19

CDR3 protein: CASSRLSGSRTNEQFF
CDR3 DNA: TGTGCCAGCAGCCGACTAAGCGGGAGCCGTACCAATGAGCAGTTCTTC
J gene: TRBJ2-1
D gene: TRBD2
clone size: many
V gene: TRBV27

CDR3 protein: CASQPSWGGRDEQYF
CDR3 DNA: TGTGCCAGCCAGCCATCTTGGGGTGGGAGAGACGAGCAGTACTTC
J gene: TRBJ2-7
D gene: .
clone size: .
V gene: TRBV5-4

CDR3 protein: CAWRGHPRYEQYF
CDR3 DNA: TGTGCCTGGAGGGGCCATCCGAGATACGAGCAGTACTTC
J gene: TRBJ2-7
D gene: .
clone size: .
V gene: TRBV30

CDR3 protein: CSVAVGVLGTQYF
CDR3 DNA: TGCAGCGTTGCAGTTGGGGTCCTGGGGACCCAGTACTTC
J gene: TRBJ2-5
D gene: .
clone size: many
V gene: TRBV29-1

CDR3 protein: CASSYSWQPEEIQYF
CDR3 DNA: TGTGCCAGCAGTTACTCATGGCAGCCAGAAGAGATCCAGTACTTC
J gene: TRBJ2-5
D gene: .
clone size: many
V gene: TRBV6-5

CDR3 protein: CASSKLARGPLSYEQYF
CDR3 DNA: TGCGCCAGCAGTAAACTAGCGAGAGGCCCCCTCTCCTACGAGCAGTACTTC
J gene: TRBJ2-7
D gene: TRBD2
clone size: .
V gene: TRBV10-2

CDR3 protein: CASRTINEQFF
CDR3 DNA: TGTGCCAGCAGGACCATCAATGAGCAGTTCTTC
J gene: TRBJ2-1
D gene: .
clone size: many
V gene: TRBV7-9

CDR3 protein: CASNLGGTGVSNEQFF
CDR3 DNA: TGCGCCAGCAACCTGGGGGGGACAGGGGTTTCTAATGAGCAGTTCTTC
J gene: TRBJ2-1
D gene: TRBD1
clone size: many
V gene: TRBV5-1

CDR3 protein: CASSQISDEQYF
CDR3 DNA: TGTGCCAGCAGCCAAATATCCGACGAGCAGTACTTC
J gene: TRBJ2-7
D gene: .
clone size: many
V gene: TRBV7-8

CDR3 protein: CASSPDLVPYEQYF
CDR3 DNA: TGTGCCAGCAGCCCAGACCTGGTTCCCTACGAGCAGTACTTC
J gene: TRBJ2-7
D gene: .
clone size: many
V gene: TRBV7-6

CDR3 protein: CATRVRPSGRETQYF
CDR3 DNA: TGTGCCACCAGGGTTCGACCTAGCGGGAGAGAGACCCAGTACTTC
J gene: TRBJ2-5
D gene: TRBD2
clone size: many
V gene: TRBV15

CDR3 protein: CASRAPGPSNEQFF
CDR3 DNA: TGTGCCAGCAGGGCCCCGGGACCTTCCAATGAGCAGTTCTTC
J gene: TRBJ2-1
D gene: .
clone size: .
V gene: TRBV28

CDR3 protein: CASSLPPSSAVGELFF
CDR3 DNA: TGTGCCAGCAGTTTACCACCGTCCTCGGCCGTCGGGGAGCTGTTTTTT
J gene: TRBJ2-2
D gene: .
clone size: many
V gene: TRBV28

CDR3 protein: CASSLPAGDNEQFF
CDR3 DNA: TGTGCCAGCAGTTTACCAGCGGGGGACAATGAGCAGTTCTTC
J gene: TRBJ2-1
D gene: TRBD2
clone size: many
V gene: TRBV27

CDR3 protein: CASSAGRSWETQYF
CDR3 DNA: TGTGCCAGCAGCGCTGGGCGGAGCTGGGAGACCCAGTACTTC
J gene: TRBJ2-5
D gene: .
clone size: many
V gene: TRBV2

CDR3 protein: CSARISWGDNEQFF
CDR3 DNA: TGCAGTGCTCGAATCTCTTGGGGAGACAATGAGCAGTTCTTC
J gene: TRBJ2-1
D gene: .
clone size: many
V gene: TRBV20-1

CDR3 protein: CASSPAGGMAAKNIQYF
CDR3 DNA: TGCGCCAGCTCCCCGGCGGGAGGGATGGCGGCCAAAAACATTCAGTACTTC
J gene: TRBJ2-4
D gene: TRBD2
clone size: many
V gene: TRBV4-3

CDR3 protein: CASTLAGGLRNEQYF
CDR3 DNA: TGTGCCAGCACCCTAGCGGGAGGGCTCCGAAACGAGCAGTACTTC
J gene: TRBJ2-7
D gene: TRBD2
clone size: many
V gene: TRBV27

CDR3 protein: CASSPPTGLNEQYF
CDR3 DNA: TGTGCCAGCTCACCCCCGACAGGGTTAAACGAGCAGTACTTC
J gene: TRBJ2-7
D gene: TRBD1
clone size: many
V gene: TRBV18

CDR3 protein: CATSWGGTNYGYTF
CDR3 DNA: TGTGCCACCTCCTGGGGGGGAACTAACTATGGCTACACCTTC
J gene: TRBJ1-2
D gene: .
clone size: many
V gene: TRBV12-3/TRBV12-4

CDR3 protein: CSARSGGPRQETQYF
CDR3 DNA: TGCAGTGCTAGATCAGGAGGACCGAGGCAGGAGACCCAGTACTTC
J gene: TRBJ2-5
D gene: .
clone size: many
V gene: TRBV20-1

CDR3 protein: CASTLGGDTGELFF
CDR3 DNA: TGTGCCAGCACTCTAGGGGGGGACACCGGGGAGCTGTTTTTT
J gene: TRBJ2-2
D gene: .
clone size: few
V gene: TRBV12-3/TRBV12-4

CDR3 protein: CASSLPGLAVDEQYF
CDR3 DNA: TGTGCCAGCAGTTTACCCGGACTAGCGGTCGACGAGCAGTACTTC
J gene: TRBJ2-7
D gene: TRBD2
clone size: .
V gene: TRBV27

CDR3 protein: CASRLYRGQPQHF
CDR3 DNA: TGTGCTAGCAGACTATACAGGGGACAGCCCCAGCATTTT
J gene: TRBJ1-5
D gene: TRBD1
clone size: many
V gene: TRBV7-7

CDR3 protein: CASSQVFTSGSYNEQFF
CDR3 DNA: TGCGCCAGCAGCCAAGTGTTTACTAGCGGTTCCTACAATGAGCAGTTCTTC
J gene: TRBJ2-1
D gene: TRBD2
clone size: many
V gene: TRBV4-3

CDR3 protein: CASSSQGQLQETQYF
CDR3 DNA: TGTGCCAGCAGTTCCCAGGGACAGTTACAAGAGACCCAGTACTTC
J gene: TRBJ2-5
D gene: TRBD1
clone size: many
V gene: TRBV12-3/TRBV12-4

CDR3 protein: CASSFELNTEAFF
CDR3 DNA: TGCGCCAGCAGCTTTGAGTTGAACACTGAAGCTTTCTTT
J gene: TRBJ1-1
D gene: .
clone size: many
V gene: TRBV5-1

CDR3 protein: CASSQARDYEQYF
CDR3 DNA: TGCGCCAGCAGCCAAGCCCGGGACTACGAGCAGTACTTC
J gene: TRBJ2-7
D gene: .
clone size: .
V gene: TRBV4-3

CDR3 protein: CASSLSILASRPYEQYF
CDR3 DNA: TGTGCCAGCAGTTTATCCATTCTAGCGTCACGACCCTACGAGCAGTACTTC
J gene: TRBJ2-7
D gene: .
clone size: many
V gene: TRBV27

CDR3 protein: CASRGHYSTDTQYF
CDR3 DNA: TGTGCCAGCAGAGGACATTATAGCACAGATACGCAGTATTTT
J gene: TRBJ2-3
D gene: .
clone size: many
V gene: TRBV25-1

CDR3 protein: CASSQERETQYF
CDR3 DNA: TGCGCCAGCAGCCAAGAGAGGGAGACCCAGTACTTC
J gene: TRBJ2-5
D gene: .
clone size: many
V gene: TRBV4-1

CDR3 protein: CASSHGQARYNEQFF
CDR3 DNA: TGTGCCAGCAGCCACGGACAGGCAAGATACAATGAGCAGTTCTTC
J gene: TRBJ2-1
D gene: TRBD1
clone size: .
V gene: TRBV5-4

CDR3 protein: CASSEGAGGYNEQFF
CDR3 DNA: TGTGCCAGCAGCGAAGGAGCGGGAGGTTACAATGAGCAGTTCTTC
J gene: TRBJ2-1
D gene: TRBD2
clone size: .
V gene: TRBV9

CDR3 protein: CASSLGGTVSSGYTF
CDR3 DNA: TGTGCCAGCAGCCTGGGGGGTACAGTTTCCTCCGGCTACACCTTC
J gene: TRBJ1-2
D gene: .
clone size: many
V gene: TRBV9

CDR3 protein: CAWRLGQATGANVLTF
CDR3 DNA: TGTGCCTGGAGGCTCGGACAGGCGACTGGGGCCAACGTCCTGACTTTC
J gene: TRBJ2-6
D gene: TRBD1
clone size: .
V gene: TRBV30

CDR3 protein: CASSHASGLPYEQYF
CDR3 DNA: TGTGCCAGCAGTCACGCGAGCGGGCTACCCTACGAGCAGTACTTC
J gene: TRBJ2-7
D gene: .
clone size: many
V gene: TRBV6-2/TRBV6-3

CDR3 protein: CASSVAGAASDTQYF
CDR3 DNA: TGTGCCAGCAGCGTAGCGGGGGCTGCCTCAGATACGCAGTATTTT
J gene: TRBJ2-3
D gene: TRBD2
clone size: many
V gene: TRBV3-1

CDR3 protein: CASSGGLYNEQFF
CDR3 DNA: TGCGCCAGCAGTGGGGGCCTCTACAATGAGCAGTTCTTC
J gene: TRBJ2-1
D gene: .
clone size: many
V gene: TRBV10-1

CDR3 protein: CASSYPDGTGGLSSTDTQYF
CDR3 DNA: TGTGCCAGCAGCTACCCCGACGGGACAGGGGGCCTATCTTCCACAGATACGCAGTATTTT
J gene: TRBJ2-3
D gene: TRBD1
clone size: many
V gene: TRBV7-9